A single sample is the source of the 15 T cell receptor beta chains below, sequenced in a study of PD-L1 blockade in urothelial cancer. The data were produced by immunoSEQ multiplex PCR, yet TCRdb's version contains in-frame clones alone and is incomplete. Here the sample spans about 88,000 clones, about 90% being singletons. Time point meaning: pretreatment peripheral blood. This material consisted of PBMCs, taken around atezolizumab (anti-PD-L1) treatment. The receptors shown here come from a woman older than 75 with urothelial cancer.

The CDR3 sequence is CASSSLGLAGTGELFF. CDR3 nucleotides: TGTGCCAGCAGTTCCCTGGGACTAGCGGGCACCGGGGAGCTGTTTTTT. V and J are TRBV6-6 and TRBJ2-2; 12 nucleotides agree with TRBD2. The V and J ends lost 4 bases and 4 bases, in that order; junction bases with no gene match: 4. Germline CDR1 reads MNHNY; CDR2 reads SVGAGI (reference sequence). This CDR3 is 16 amino acids long.

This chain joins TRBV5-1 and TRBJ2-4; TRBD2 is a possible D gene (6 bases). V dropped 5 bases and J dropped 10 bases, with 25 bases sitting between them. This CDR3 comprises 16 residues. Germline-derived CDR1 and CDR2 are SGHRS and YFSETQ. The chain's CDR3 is CASRPELLASGGIQYF. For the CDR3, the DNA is TGCGCCAGCAGGCCCGAACTTCTTGCATCCGGGGGAATTCAGTACTTC.

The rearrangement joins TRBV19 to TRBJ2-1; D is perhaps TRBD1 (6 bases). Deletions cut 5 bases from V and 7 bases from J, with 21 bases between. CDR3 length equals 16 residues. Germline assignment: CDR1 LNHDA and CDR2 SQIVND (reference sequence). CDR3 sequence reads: CASSVPGVLLENEQFF. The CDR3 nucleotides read TGTGCCAGTAGTGTCCCAGGGGTGCTCTTGGAGAATGAGCAGTTCTTC. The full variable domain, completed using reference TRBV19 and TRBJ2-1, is DGGITQSPKYLFRKEGQNVTLSCEQNLNHDAMYWYRQDPGQGLRLIYYSQIVNDFQKGDIAEGYSVSREKKESFPLTVTSAQKNPTAFYLCASSVPGVLLENEQFFGPGTRLTVL.

CDR3 bases: TGCGCCAGCAGCTTTCGCGGGAGGGCCGGAGATACGCAGTATTTT. It is translated as CASSFRGRAGDTQYF. The chain is built from TRBV5-1 and TRBJ2-3; TRBD2 matches at 9 bases. Germline-derived CDR1 and CDR2 are SGHRS and YFSETQ. CDR3 length equals 15 residues. V was clipped by 2 bases and J by 5 bases; unmatched bases: 6.

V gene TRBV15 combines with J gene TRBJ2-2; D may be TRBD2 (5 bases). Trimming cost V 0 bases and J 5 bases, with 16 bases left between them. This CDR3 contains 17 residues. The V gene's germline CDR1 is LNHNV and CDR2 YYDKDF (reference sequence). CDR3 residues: CATSRDPAGVRTGELFF. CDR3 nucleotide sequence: TGTGCCACCAGCAGAGATCCGGCCGGGGTACGAACCGGGGAGCTGTTTTTT.

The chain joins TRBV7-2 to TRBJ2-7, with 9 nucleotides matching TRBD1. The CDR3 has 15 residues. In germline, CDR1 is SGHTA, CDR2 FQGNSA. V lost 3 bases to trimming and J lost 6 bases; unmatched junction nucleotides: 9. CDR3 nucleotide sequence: TGTGCCAGCAGCTTCGTACAGGGGGCGCGTGCCGAGCAGTACTTC. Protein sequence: CASSFVQGARAEQYF.

The CDR3 spells CASSLGQNSYNEQFF. In DNA form, the CDR3 reads TGTGCCAGCAGCCTTGGACAGAACTCCTACAATGAGCAGTTCTTC. The J gene is TRBJ2-1, the V gene TRBV9; D possibly corresponds to TRBD1 (6 bases). V lost 4 bases to trimming and J lost 0 bases, with 11 bases between them. The germline V gene encodes CDR1 SGDLS and CDR2 YYNGEE. CDR3 size: 15 residues. The whole variable domain, filled in from reference TRBV9 and TRBJ2-1, reads DSGVTQTPKHLITATGQRVTLRCSPRSGDLSVYWYQQSLDQGLQFLIQYYNGEERAKGNILERFSAQQFPDLHSELNLSSLELGDSALYFCASSLGQNSYNEQFFGPGTRLTVL.

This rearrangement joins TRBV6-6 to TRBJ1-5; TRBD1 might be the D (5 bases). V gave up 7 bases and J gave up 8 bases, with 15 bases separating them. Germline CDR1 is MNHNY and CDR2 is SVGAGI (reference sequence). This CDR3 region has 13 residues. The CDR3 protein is CASTDPGGEPQHF. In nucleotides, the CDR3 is TGTGCCAGCACCGACCCCGGGGGGGAGCCCCAGCATTTT.

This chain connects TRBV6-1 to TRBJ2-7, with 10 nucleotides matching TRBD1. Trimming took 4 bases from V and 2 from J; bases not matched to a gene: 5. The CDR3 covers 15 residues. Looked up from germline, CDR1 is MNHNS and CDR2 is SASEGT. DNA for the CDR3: TGTGCCAGCAGTGGGCCGGGACAGGGGCCCTACGAGCAGTACTTC. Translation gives CASSGPGQGPYEQYF.

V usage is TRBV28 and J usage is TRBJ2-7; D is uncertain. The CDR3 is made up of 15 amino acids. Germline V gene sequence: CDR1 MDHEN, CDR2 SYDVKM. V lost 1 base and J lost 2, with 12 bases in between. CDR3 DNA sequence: TGTGCCAGCAGTTTATCGTCGCATGGCCCCTACGAGCAGTACTTC. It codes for CASSLSSHGPYEQYF.

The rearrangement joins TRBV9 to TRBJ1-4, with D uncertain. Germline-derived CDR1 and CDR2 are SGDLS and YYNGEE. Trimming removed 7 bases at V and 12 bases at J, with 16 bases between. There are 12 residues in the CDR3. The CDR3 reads CASGPGRKELFF. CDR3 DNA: TGTGCCAGCGGCCCTGGGAGGAAGGAACTGTTTTTT. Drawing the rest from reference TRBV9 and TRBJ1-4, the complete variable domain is DSGVTQTPKHLITATGQRVTLRCSPRSGDLSVYWYQQSLDQGLQFLIQYYNGEERAKGNILERFSAQQFPDLHSELNLSSLELGDSALYFCASGPGRKELFFGSGTQLSVL.

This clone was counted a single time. CDR3 sequence reads: CASSSGLAGGPTPYNEQFF. The DNA for the CDR3 is TGCGCCAGCAGCTCCGGACTAGCGGGAGGGCCGACTCCCTACAATGAGCAGTTCTTC. The genes are TRBV5-1 and TRBJ2-1, with TRBD2 matching over 15 bases. The CDR3 is made up of 19 amino acids. Germline V gene data show CDR1 as SGHRS and CDR2 as YFSETQ. Trimming removed 3 bases from V and 2 bases from J; junction bases left unmatched: 9.

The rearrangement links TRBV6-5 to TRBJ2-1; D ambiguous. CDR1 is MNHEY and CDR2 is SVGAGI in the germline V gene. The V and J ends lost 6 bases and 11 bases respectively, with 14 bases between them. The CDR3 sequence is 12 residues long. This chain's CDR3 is CASSNNYHQQFF. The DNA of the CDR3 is TGTGCCAGCAGCAACAACTACCATCAGCAGTTCTTC.

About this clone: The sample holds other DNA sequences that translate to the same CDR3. This chain's CDR3 is CASSSGQGRETQYF. CDR3 nucleotide sequence: TGTGCCAGCAGCTCGGGACAGGGGAGAGAGACCCAGTACTTC. The chain employs TRBV7-3 and TRBJ2-5; 10 bases match TRBD1. Germline values: CDR1 SGHTA, CDR2 FQGTGA. This CDR3 has 14 amino acids. Trimming removed 4 bases from V and 4 bases from J; junction bases left unmatched: 3. The whole variable domain, remainder taken from reference TRBV7-3 and TRBJ2-5, is GAGVSQTPSNKVTEKGKYVELRCDPISGHTALYWYRQSLGQGPEFLIYFQGTGAADDSGLPNDRFFAVRPEGSVSTLKIQRTERGDSAVYLCASSSGQGRETQYFGPGTRLLVL.

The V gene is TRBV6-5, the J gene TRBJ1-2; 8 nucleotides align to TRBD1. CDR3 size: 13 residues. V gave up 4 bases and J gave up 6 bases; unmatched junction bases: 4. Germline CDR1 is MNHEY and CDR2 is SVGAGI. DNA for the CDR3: TGTGCCAGCAGTTGGACAGGGACCAATGGCTACACCTTC. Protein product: CASSWTGTNGYTF.